The entry that follows covers one TCR beta chain sequence. As yet, its antigen is unknown. The data belong to a study of cytomegalovirus exposure and HLA in healthy donors. Study-level background: It was reported in a later analysis that the 120 validation repertoires used the same platform as the approximately 600 first-cohort repertoires. Broader study findings: In vitro experiments confirmed that a few CMV-associated chains were specific for CMV antigens. Rarity characterized most TCR sequences, yet some public TCRs appeared in many donors.

The method was immunoSEQ multiplex PCR; TCRdb's version includes in-frame clones alone and lacks a portion of them. The repertoire has 150,000 to 200,000 clones, 89% of them found once; the top ten carry 4% to 5%. Germline V gives CDR1 SEHNR, CDR2 FQNEAQ (reference sequence). The CDR3 is made up of 16 amino acids. The ends lost 5 bases at V and 0 bases at J; junction bases unmatched: 7. The rearrangement links TRBV7-9 to TRBJ1-5; 7 positions match TRBD1. Sequenced: PBMCs. The TCR comes from a man aged 18 to 30 in good health and CMV-seropositive. CDR3 in amino acids: CASSQGQLYSNQPQHF. CDR3 bases: TGTGCCAGCAGCCAGGGACAGCTCTATAGCAATCAGCCCCAGCATTTT.